The present TCR beta chain was sequenced within a study of tumor-infiltrating lymphocytes in primary liver carcinoma. Regarding this clonotype: At one end, the junction sequence differs from germline, possibly due to a read error.

Production of TCR beta cDNA used around 460 ng total RNA together with a constant-region primer. A slightly modified ARM-PCR protocol with three nested multiplex PCR rounds produced these TCR beta libraries. Use of TRBV1-TRBV30 forward primers with a C-beta reverse primer characterized the first two PCR rounds, which lasted about 10 cycles each. TCRdb reprocessed the multiplex PCR reads via MiXCR and lists one record per CDR3 protein. The profile shows 150,000 to 200,000 distinct CDR3 sequences, approximately 80% of them singletons. The germline V gene has CDR1 MNHEY and CDR2 SVGEGT. The CDR3 has 14 amino acids. Co-extracting RNA and DNA was done with about 20-34 mg of unsorted bulk tissue as input.

This receptor was identified in a man aged 35-49 years with primary liver carcinoma and hepatitis B virus infection. The sequenced sample consisted of tumor tissue from primary liver carcinoma. The chain combines TRBV6-2 or TRBV6-3 with TRBJ2-7, with D tentatively TRBD2 (5 bases). The CDR3 sequence is CANSLWAGPYELYF. CDR3 sequence (DNA): TGTGCCAACAGTCTCTGGGCGGGTCCCTACGAGCTGTACTTC.